This T cell receptor beta chain was retrieved from a study of blood T cell repertoires in COVID-19. For the study at large: The United States, Italy and Spain supplied acute and convalescent COVID-19 samples. PBMCs, B-cell-depleted T cells, or T cells provided the cDNA or gDNA that made up the material.

Original processing notes: Amplification of reference gene primers provided the estimated nucleated cell counts. Sequencing used immunoSEQ multiplex PCR; TCRdb keeps in-frame clones, though not all of them. V and J calls and clone size are given by that table; D and trimming were obtained from the DNA. The sample has around 20,000 clones, roughly 86% seen once. There are 10 residues in the CDR3. The V and J ends lost 5 bases and 5 bases respectively, with 7 bases between them. Germline lookup yields CDR1 DFQATT and CDR2 SNEGSKA (reference sequence). The clonotype was recovered from a man in his 70s with acute or convalescent COVID-19. The sample taken for sequencing was peripheral blood. The gene calls are TRBV20-1 and TRBJ2-7; D call uncertain. The CDR3 loop is CSAAGDEQYF. As DNA, the CDR3 is TGCAGTGCTGCAGGCGACGAGCAGTACTTC.